These 14 T cell receptor beta chains came from one sample sequenced in a study of T-cell reconstitution after alpha-beta-depleted transplantation in children. A library of TCRbeta sequences, prepared with unique molecular identifiers, was generated. Using its own MiXCR run on the PCR reads, TCRdb lists one record per CDR3 protein. Among around 700,000 distinct CDR3 sequences, around 13% were seen once, and the ten largest hold 0.79%. The starting material was PBMCs, obtained before TCRalphabeta/CD19-depleted stem cell transplant. The source of these receptors is a girl aged 2-10 years with congenital amegakaryocytic thrombocytopenia, due to receive a stem cell transplant.

Ten or more counts support this clonotype. The rearrangement links TRBV10-3 to TRBJ2-1; D perhaps matches TRBD2 (5 bases). CDR1 ENHRY and CDR2 SYGVKD come from the germline V gene. V was cut by 2 bases and J by 1 base, with 12 bases left in between. There are 16 residues in the CDR3. The CDR3 reads CAISERERKSYNEQFF. DNA of the CDR3: TGTGCCATCAGTGAGAGGGAGCGGAAATCCTACAATGAGCAGTTCTTC.

The V gene is TRBV20-1, the J gene TRBJ2-1; the D gene could be TRBD1 or TRBD2 (5 bases each). Deletions cut 0 bases from V and 8 bases from J, with 23 bases between. CDR3 length: 17 residues. The germline V gene has CDR1 DFQATT and CDR2 SNEGSKA (reference sequence). The CDR3 DNA follows: TGCAGTGCTAGAGATCCGGGCTCGACGAGGGACGAAGATGAGCAGTTCTTC. Translation: CSARDPGSTRDEDEQFF.

This clonotype was counted ten times or more. The rearrangement joins TRBV5-1 to TRBJ2-3; D perhaps matches TRBD1 (6 bases). Germline V lookup: CDR1 SGHRS, CDR2 YFSETQ. The V and J ends lost 0 bases and 0 bases respectively, with 8 bases between them. CDR3 size: 15 residues. The CDR3 is CASSLGTVSTDTQYF. DNA for the CDR3: TGCGCCAGCAGCTTGGGGACAGTTAGCACAGATACGCAGTATTTT.

This clonotype showed up many times. V and J are TRBV11-2 and TRBJ1-1; perhaps TRBD1 as D (6 bases). This CDR3 is 19 amino acids long. CDR1 and CDR2 from the germline V gene are SGHAT and FQNNGV. The ends were cut back, 2 bases at V and 11 bases at J, with 33 bases in the middle. CDR3 region: CASSLYRGTTPDQRTWAFF. The DNA of the CDR3 is TGTGCCAGCAGCTTATATCGAGGGACAACCCCTGACCAAAGAACATGGGCTTTCTTT.

The sample holds many counts of this clonotype. The chain combines TRBV27 with TRBJ2-1; no clear D gene. The CDR3 is 13 amino acids. V lost 5 bases, J lost 8 bases, and 13 bases lay in between. Germline loops: CDR1 MNHEY, CDR2 SMNVEV (reference sequence). This chain's CDR3 is CASSLLSTDEQFF. The CDR3 region has the DNA TGTGCCAGCAGTCTTTTAAGTACGGATGAGCAGTTCTTC.

This clonotype was seen ten or more times. This chain connects TRBV5-1 to TRBJ1-1; D might be TRBD1 (5 bases). The CDR3 runs 17 residues. V lost 0 bases to trimming and J lost 0 bases, with 15 bases between them. CDR1 is SGHRS, CDR2 YFSETQ, per germline. The CDR3 DNA sequence: TGCGCCAGCAGCTTGGATCAGGGCGGTCCTATGAACACTGAAGCTTTCTTT. Residues: CASSLDQGGPMNTEAFF.

The sample holds many counts of this clonotype. CDR3 nucleotides: TGTGCCAGCAGTGAGGCGGGAGCGGAGGATACGCAGTATTTT. As protein: CASSEAGAEDTQYF. The chain combines TRBV6-1 with TRBJ2-3; 7 nucleotides line up with TRBD2. The V gene end was trimmed by 3 bases and the J gene end by 6 bases; junction bases not matched to a gene: 6. This CDR3 is built from 14 residues. Germline V gene sequence: CDR1 MNHNS, CDR2 SASEGT.

This clonotype was recorded at least ten times. The chain recombines TRBV10-3 with TRBJ2-1; perhaps TRBD2 as D (6 bases). Germline lookup yields CDR1 ENHRY and CDR2 SYGVKD. V was shortened by 0 bases and J by 0 bases, with 9 bases between the two germline ends. The CDR3 consists of 16 residues. The CDR3 DNA reads TGTGCCATCAGTGAGTCGGCGGGGTTCTCCTACAATGAGCAGTTCTTC. This encodes CAISESAGFSYNEQFF.

V usage is TRBV30 and J usage is TRBJ1-1; TRBD1 agrees at 8 bases. There are 12 residues in the CDR3. Germline values: CDR1 GTSNPN, CDR2 SVGIG (reference sequence). V was pared by 5 bases and J by 5 bases, with 4 bases of the junction left unmatched. The CDR3 region is CAWDRGETEAFF. DNA of the CDR3: TGTGCCTGGGACAGGGGAGAGACTGAAGCTTTCTTT.

On this clonotype itself: This clone may be a read error of a much larger clone one base away. Lacking the conserved final phenylalanine or tryptophan, this CDR3 likely reflects a read error. V usage is TRBV9 and J usage is TRBJ2-1; D gene unclear. Germline V gene data show CDR1 as SGDLS and CDR2 as YYNGEE. The length of the CDR3 is 13 residues. Trimming cost V 0 bases and J 6 bases, with 7 bases left between them. CDR3 region: CASSVGESNEQFL. The DNA for the CDR3 is TGTGCCAGCAGCGTAGGAGAGTCCAATGAGCAGTTCTTG.

This chain links TRBV5-1 with TRBJ2-1; tentatively, D is TRBD1 (5 bases). V lost 4 bases, J lost 1 base, and 15 bases lay in between. CDR3 length: 16 residues. Germline CDR1 SGHRS, CDR2 YFSETQ. DNA of the CDR3: TGCGCCAGCAGCACCATCTCAGGGTCGTCCTACAATGAGCAGTTCTTC. Its translation is CASSTISGSSYNEQFF.

The chain carries TRBV12-3 or TRBV12-4 and TRBJ2-7, with D hard to call. There are 13 residues in the CDR3. V lost 3 bases to trimming and J lost 2 bases, with 8 bases between them. For the CDR3, the DNA is TGTGCCAGCAGTTTTTCCAGAACCTACGAGCAGTACTTC. It codes for CASSFSRTYEQYF.

Remarks on this clonotype: A much more abundant neighbour one base away suggests this may be a read error. CDR3 in DNA: TGCGCCAGCCGCCCCAGGGGCATGGGGACTGAAGCTTTCTTT. It specifies CASRPRGMGTEAFF. This chain joins TRBV5-1 and TRBJ1-1, with D possibly matching TRBD1 (6 bases). Trimming shortened V by 7 bases and J by 5 bases, and 18 bases separated the two germline ends. The CDR3 covers 14 residues. Germline V gene data show CDR1 as SGHRS and CDR2 as YFSETQ.

This chain connects TRBV24-1 to TRBJ2-1, with a tentative D call TRBD2 (6 bases). This CDR3 spans 16 amino acids. V shed 2 bases and J shed 4 bases, with 14 bases lying between them. Looked up from germline, CDR1 is KGHDR and CDR2 is SFDVKD. Written as DNA, the CDR3 is TGTGCCACCAGTGATTCTAACCCGGGACTTTACAATGAGCAGTTCTTC. This gives the protein CATSDSNPGLYNEQFF.